This T cell receptor beta chain stems from a study of vaccination and CD4 T cells after COVID-19. Trimming removed 7 bases from V and 0 bases from J, with 21 bases in between. Germline CDR1 reads LNHDA; CDR2 reads SQIVND (reference sequence). This CDR3 region has 17 residues. Treatment defined: roughly 10-day PBMC culture with coronavirus spike peptide pools or control peptides (ViraFEST assay). Scientists ran DNA taken from cultured CD4+ T cells through the Oncomine TCR Beta short-read assay for sequencing. TCRdb redid the calling of the PCR reads with MiXCR, one entry per CDR3 protein. Of roughly 15,000 distinct CDR3 sequences in the sample, 27% are singletons; the top ten hold just over 8%. This clonotype was observed a handful of times. The antigen is unknown.

The chain combines TRBV19 with TRBJ1-2; perhaps TRBD1 as D (5 bases). This receptor was identified in a human donor who had recovered from COVID-19. The sample taken for sequencing was CD4+ T cells from blood, cultured in vitro. CDR3 nucleotide sequence: TGTGCCAGTACTCCTGGGGGGAGCCTTAATACTAACTATGGCTACACCTTC. Protein sequence: CASTPGGSLNTNYGYTF.